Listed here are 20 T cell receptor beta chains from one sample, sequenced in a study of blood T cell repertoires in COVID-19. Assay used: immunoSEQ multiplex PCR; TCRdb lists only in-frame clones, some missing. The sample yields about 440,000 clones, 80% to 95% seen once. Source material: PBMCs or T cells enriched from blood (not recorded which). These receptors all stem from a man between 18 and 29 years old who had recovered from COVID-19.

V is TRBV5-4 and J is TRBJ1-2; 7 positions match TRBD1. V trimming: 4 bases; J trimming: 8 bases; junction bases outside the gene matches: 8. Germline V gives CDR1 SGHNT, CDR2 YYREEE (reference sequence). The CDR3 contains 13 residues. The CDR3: CASSIQGSSGYTF. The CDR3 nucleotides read TGTGCCAGCAGCATACAGGGGAGCAGCGGCTACACCTTC.

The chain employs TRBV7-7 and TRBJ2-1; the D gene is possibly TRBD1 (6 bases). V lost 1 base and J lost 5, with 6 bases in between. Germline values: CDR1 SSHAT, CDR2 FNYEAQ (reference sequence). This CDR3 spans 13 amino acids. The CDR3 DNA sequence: TGTGCCAGCAGCTTAGGGGACAACAATGAGCAGTTCTTC. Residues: CASSLGDNNEQFF.

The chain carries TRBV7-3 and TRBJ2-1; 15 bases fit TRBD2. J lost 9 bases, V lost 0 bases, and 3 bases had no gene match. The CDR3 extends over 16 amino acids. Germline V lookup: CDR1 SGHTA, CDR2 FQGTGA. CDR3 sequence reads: CASSLTGLAGGSEQFF. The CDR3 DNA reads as TGTGCCAGCAGCTTAACGGGACTAGCGGGGGGCAGTGAGCAGTTCTTC.

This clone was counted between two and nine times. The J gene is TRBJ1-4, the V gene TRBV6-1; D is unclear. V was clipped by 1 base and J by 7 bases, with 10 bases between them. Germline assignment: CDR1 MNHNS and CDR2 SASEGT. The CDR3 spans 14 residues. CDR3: CASSEGGLGEKLFF. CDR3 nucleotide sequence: TGTGCCAGCAGTGAAGGAGGGTTAGGTGAAAAACTGTTTTTT.

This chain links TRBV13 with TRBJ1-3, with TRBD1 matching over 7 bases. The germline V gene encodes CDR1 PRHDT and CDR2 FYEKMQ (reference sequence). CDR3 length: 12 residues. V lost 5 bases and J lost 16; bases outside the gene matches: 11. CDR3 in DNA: TGTGCCAGCAGCACCCGACAGGGACGGAGCTATTTT. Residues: CASSTRQGRSYF. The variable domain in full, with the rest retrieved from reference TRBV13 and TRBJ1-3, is AAGVIQSPRHLIKEKRETATLKCYPIPRHDTVYWYQQGPGQDPQFLISFYEKMQSDKGSIPDRFSAQQFSDYHSELNMSSLELGDSALYFCASSTRQGRSYFGEGSWLTVV.

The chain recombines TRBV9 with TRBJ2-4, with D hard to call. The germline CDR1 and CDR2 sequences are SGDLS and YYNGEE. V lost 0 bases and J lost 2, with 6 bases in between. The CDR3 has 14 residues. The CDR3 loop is CASSVGGSKNIQYF. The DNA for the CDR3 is TGTGCCAGCAGCGTAGGAGGCTCCAAAAACATTCAGTACTTC.

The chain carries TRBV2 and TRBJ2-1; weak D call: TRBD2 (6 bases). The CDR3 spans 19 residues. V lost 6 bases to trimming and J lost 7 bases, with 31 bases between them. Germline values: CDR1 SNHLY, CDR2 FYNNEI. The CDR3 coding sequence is TGTGCCAGCAGGGGGGGTCTCGGCTCCGCGGGAAATTATGGGAATGAGCAGTTCTTC. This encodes CASRGGLGSAGNYGNEQFF.

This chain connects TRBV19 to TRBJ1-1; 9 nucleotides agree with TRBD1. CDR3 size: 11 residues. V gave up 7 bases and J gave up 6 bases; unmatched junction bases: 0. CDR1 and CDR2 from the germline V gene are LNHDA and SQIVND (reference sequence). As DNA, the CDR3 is TGTGCCAGTAACAGGGGGCCTGAAGCTTTCTTT. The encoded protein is CASNRGPEAFF.

This CDR3 is CASSSAGASNQPQHF. The CDR3 region has the DNA TGTGCCAGCAGTTCAGCAGGGGCGAGCAATCAGCCCCAGCATTTT. The chain uses TRBV2 and TRBJ1-5, with D possibly being TRBD1 (6 bases). CDR1 is SNHLY, CDR2 FYNNEI, per germline. The CDR3 covers 15 residues. V was pared by 5 bases and J by 1 base, with 12 bases between.

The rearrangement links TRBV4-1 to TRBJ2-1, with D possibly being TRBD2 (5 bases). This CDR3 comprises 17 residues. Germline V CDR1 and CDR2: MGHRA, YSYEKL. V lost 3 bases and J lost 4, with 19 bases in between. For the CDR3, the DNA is TGCGCCAGCAGCCACGGCATGGAGGCAGCGGAATACAATGAGCAGTTCTTC. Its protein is CASSHGMEAAEYNEQFF.

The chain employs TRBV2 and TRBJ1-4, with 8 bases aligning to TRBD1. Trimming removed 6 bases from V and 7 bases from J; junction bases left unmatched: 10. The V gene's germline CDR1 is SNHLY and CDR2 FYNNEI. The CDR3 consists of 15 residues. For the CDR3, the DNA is TGTGCCAGCAGGCCCCGGACAGGGTCTGGTGAAAAACTGTTTTTT. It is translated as CASRPRTGSGEKLFF.

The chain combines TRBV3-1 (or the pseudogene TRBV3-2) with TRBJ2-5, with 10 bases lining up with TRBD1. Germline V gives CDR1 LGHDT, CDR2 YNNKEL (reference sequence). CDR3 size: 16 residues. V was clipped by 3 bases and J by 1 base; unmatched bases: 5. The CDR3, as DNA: TGTGCCAGCAGCCACCGCGGACAGGGGGGCCAAGAGACCCAGTACTTC. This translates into CASSHRGQGGQETQYF.

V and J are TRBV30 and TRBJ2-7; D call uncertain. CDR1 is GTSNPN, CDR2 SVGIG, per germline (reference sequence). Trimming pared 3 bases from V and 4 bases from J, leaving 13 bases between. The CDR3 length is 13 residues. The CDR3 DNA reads TGTGCCTGGAGCCCCCCCGCGGCTTACGAGCAGTACTTC. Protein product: CAWSPPAAYEQYF.

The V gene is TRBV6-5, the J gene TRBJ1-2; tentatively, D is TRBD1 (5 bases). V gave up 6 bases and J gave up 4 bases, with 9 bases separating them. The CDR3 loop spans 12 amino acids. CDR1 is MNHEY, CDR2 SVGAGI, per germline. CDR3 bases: TGTGCCAGCAGGGACACAGTCTATGGCTACACCTTC. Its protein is CASRDTVYGYTF.

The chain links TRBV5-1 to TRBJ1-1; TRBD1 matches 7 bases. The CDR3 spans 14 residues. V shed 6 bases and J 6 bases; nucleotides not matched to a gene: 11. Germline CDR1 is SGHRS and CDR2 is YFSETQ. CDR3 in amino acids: CASTQTQGSSEAFF. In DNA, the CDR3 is TGCGCCAGCACCCAGACACAGGGGTCGTCTGAAGCTTTCTTT. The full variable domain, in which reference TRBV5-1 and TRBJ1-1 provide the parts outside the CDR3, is KAGVTQTPRYLIKTRGQQVTLSCSPISGHRSVSWYQQTPGQGLQFLFEYFSETQRNKGNFPGRFSGRQFSNSRSEMNVSTLELGDSALYLCASTQTQGSSEAFFGQGTRLTVV.

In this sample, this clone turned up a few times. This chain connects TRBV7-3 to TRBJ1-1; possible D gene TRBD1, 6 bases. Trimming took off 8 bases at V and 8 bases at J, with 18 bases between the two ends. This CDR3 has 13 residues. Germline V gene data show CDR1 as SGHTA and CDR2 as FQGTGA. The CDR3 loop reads CASQTDRRGEAFF. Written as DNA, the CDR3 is TGTGCCAGCCAAACTGATCGAAGGGGGGAAGCTTTCTTT.

The CDR3 DNA follows: TGTGCCAGCAGCTTAGATTCGAGCACCACAGATACGCAGTATTTT. Amino acids: CASSLDSSTTDTQYF. The chain recombines TRBV11-3 with TRBJ2-3; D not resolved. Trimming took off 0 bases at V and 2 bases at J, with 9 bases between the two ends. The CDR3 loop spans 15 amino acids. Germline V CDR1 and CDR2: SGHNT, YENEEA.

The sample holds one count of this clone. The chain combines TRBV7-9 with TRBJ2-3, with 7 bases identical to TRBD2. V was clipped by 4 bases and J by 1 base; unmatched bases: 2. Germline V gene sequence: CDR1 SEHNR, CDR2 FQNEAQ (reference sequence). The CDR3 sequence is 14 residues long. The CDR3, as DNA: TGTGCCAGCAGCTGGGCGGGGGGCACAGATACGCAGTATTTT. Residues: CASSWAGGTDTQYF.

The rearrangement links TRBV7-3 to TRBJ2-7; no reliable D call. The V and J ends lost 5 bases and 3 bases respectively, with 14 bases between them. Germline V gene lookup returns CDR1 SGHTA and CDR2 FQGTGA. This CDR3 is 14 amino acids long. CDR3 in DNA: TGTGCCAGCAGCCCAGGTGCCGAATACTACGAGCAGTACTTC. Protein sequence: CASSPGAEYYEQYF.

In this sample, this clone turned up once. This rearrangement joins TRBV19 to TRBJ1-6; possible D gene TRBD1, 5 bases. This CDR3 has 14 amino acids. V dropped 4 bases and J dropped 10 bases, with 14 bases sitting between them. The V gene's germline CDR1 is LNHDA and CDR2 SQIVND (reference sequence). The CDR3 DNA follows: TGTGCCAGTAGTACCCCGGGGGTTGAATCACCCCTCCACTTT. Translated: CASSTPGVESPLHF.